The 18 T cell receptor beta chains below all came from one sample that was sequenced in a study of cytomegalovirus exposure and HLA in healthy donors. The table came from immunoSEQ multiplex PCR; TCRdb's copy has only in-frame clones and leaves some out. The data show approximately 160,000 clones, less than 95% seen once. Material: PBMCs. These receptors were obtained from a woman aged 18-29 years in good health and CMV-seropositive.

This clone occurred once. J is TRBJ2-2 and V is TRBV11-2; D remains ambiguous. The CDR3 runs to 15 residues. V was cut by 11 bases and J by 0 bases, with 16 bases left in between. Germline CDR1 and CDR2: SGHAT and FQNNGV. The CDR3 DNA reads as TGTGCCGCCCTAAGAGCGCCTTCGAACACCGGGGAGCTGTTTTTT. Residues: CAALRAPSNTGELFF.

This clone was detected only a few times. An end of the junction does not agree with germline; a read error may underlie this. The CDR3 DNA sequence: TGTGCCAGCAGTTACTCGACGGGTGAGGACGAGCAGTACTTC. It encodes CASSYSTGEDEQYF. The V gene is TRBV10-3, the J gene TRBJ2-7, with D unresolved. CDR1 and CDR2 (germline): ENHRY, SYGVKD. The CDR3 is made up of 14 amino acids.

The rearrangement uses TRBV6-1 and TRBJ2-3, with 7 bases lining up with TRBD2. V shed 8 bases and J 2 bases; nucleotides not matched to a gene: 10. The CDR3 is made up of 15 amino acids. CDR1 and CDR2 (germline): MNHNS, SASEGT. The CDR3 region is CASGADGTITDTQYF. The CDR3, as DNA: TGTGCCAGCGGCGCCGACGGGACTATCACAGATACGCAGTATTTT.

The rearrangement uses TRBV5-5 and TRBJ1-5; D is ambiguous. Trimming left V 4 bases short and J 0 bases short, with 8 bases between. The CDR3 sequence is 14 residues long. Germline V gene data show CDR1 as SGHKS and CDR2 as YYEKEE (reference sequence). CDR3 residues: CASSLTRSNQPQHF. The CDR3 nucleotides are TGTGCCAGCAGCCTGACACGTAGCAATCAGCCCCAGCATTTT. Complete variable domain (other parts from reference TRBV5-5 and TRBJ1-5): DAGVTQSPTHLIKTRGQQVTLRCSPISGHKSVSWYQQVLGQGPQFIFQYYEKEERGRGNFPDRFSARQFPNYSSELNVNALLLGDSALYLCASSLTRSNQPQHFGDGTRLSIL.

The chain uses TRBV4-3 and TRBJ2-1, with a tentative D call TRBD1 (5 bases). V was trimmed by 0 bases and J by 7 bases, leaving 13 bases between them. The germline gives CDR1 LGHNA, CDR2 YSLEER. The CDR3 is 15 residues long. CDR3 amino acids: CASSQEGASHNEQFF. DNA of the CDR3: TGCGCCAGCAGCCAAGAAGGGGCCAGCCATAATGAGCAGTTCTTC.

This rearrangement joins TRBV11-2 to TRBJ2-5; perhaps TRBD2 as D (5 bases). This CDR3 comprises 16 residues. Trimming shortened V by 1 base and J by 4 bases, and 16 bases separated the two germline ends. Germline V CDR1 and CDR2: SGHAT, FQNNGV. The CDR3 is CASSLGPAGLGETQYF. CDR3 nucleotides: TGTGCCAGCAGCTTAGGCCCGGCAGGACTTGGAGAGACCCAGTACTTC. Together with reference TRBV11-2 and TRBJ2-5, the CDR3 gives the full variable domain: EAGVAQSPRYKIIEKRQSVAFWCNPISGHATLYWYQQILGQGPKLLIQFQNNGVVDDSQLPKDRFSAERLKGVDSTLKIQPAKLEDSAVYLCASSLGPAGLGETQYFGPGTRLLVL.

The rearrangement links TRBV4-2 to TRBJ2-1, with D possibly being TRBD2 (5 bases). Germline V gene data show CDR1 as LGHNA and CDR2 as YNFKEQ. The CDR3 consists of 18 residues. Deletions cut 5 bases from V and 8 bases from J, with 28 bases between. CDR3 amino acids: CASSYSYPQWEKVDEQFF. CDR3 nucleotides: TGTGCCAGCAGCTACTCATACCCACAGTGGGAGAAGGTGGATGAGCAGTTCTTC.

The V gene is TRBV2, the J gene TRBJ2-7; TRBD2 agrees at 7 bases. CDR3 length: 14 residues. CDR1 SNHLY and CDR2 FYNNEI come from the germline V gene. V dropped 7 bases and J dropped 2; count of bases not matched to a gene: 8. The CDR3 DNA is TGTGCCAGCACCAATGGGGGGGGACCCTACGAGCAGTACTTC. This sequence encodes CASTNGGGPYEQYF.

DNA for the CDR3: TGTGCCAGCAGTTTACCCGACAGGGGGTCGGAGACCCAGTACTTC. Protein sequence: CASSLPDRGSETQYF. V usage is TRBV28 and J usage is TRBJ2-5, with TRBD1 identical over 9 bases. The CDR3 runs to 15 residues. V gave up 2 bases and J gave up 5 bases; unmatched junction bases: 6. From germline, CDR1 is MDHEN and CDR2 SYDVKM.

This clone was observed a single time. The chain uses TRBV5-1 and TRBJ2-5; D might be TRBD1 (5 bases). V was clipped by 0 bases and J by 5 bases, with 14 bases between them. The CDR3 runs 15 residues. CDR1 and CDR2 from the germline V gene are SGHRS and YFSETQ. CDR3 sequence: CASSLASGAGETQYF. In DNA, the CDR3 is TGCGCCAGCAGCTTGGCCTCTGGGGCCGGGGAGACCCAGTACTTC.

This clone was counted only a few times. This specimen includes other DNA sequences encoding the same CDR3. The chain couples TRBV2 to TRBJ1-2; D remains unclear. Between the trimmed V and J ends, which lost 1 base and 2 bases, there was a span of 5 bases. CDR1 is SNHLY, CDR2 FYNNEI, per germline. The CDR3 contains 13 residues. The DNA of the CDR3 is TGTGCCAGCAGTGAAGGCGGGAACTATGGCTACACCTTC. Protein: CASSEGGNYGYTF.

J is TRBJ2-2 and V is TRBV6-6; 9 bases align to TRBD1. CDR3 length: 16 residues. Trimming cost V 2 bases and J 6 bases; bases outside gene matches: 7. CDR1 is MNHNY and CDR2 is SVGAGI in the germline V gene (reference sequence). The CDR3: CASSYPRTGVPGELFF. CDR3 DNA sequence: TGTGCCAGCAGTTACCCTAGGACAGGGGTTCCCGGGGAGCTGTTTTTT.

The chain links TRBV7-2 to TRBJ2-7; D is unclear. Looked up from germline, CDR1 is SGHTA and CDR2 is FQGNSA. The CDR3 spans 13 residues. V lost 4 bases, J lost 3 bases, and 10 bases lay in between. In nucleotides, the CDR3 is TGTGCCAGCAGCTCCCCTCTTGTCTACGAGCAGTACTTC. This sequence encodes CASSSPLVYEQYF.

The chain combines TRBV7-2 with TRBJ1-2, with TRBD1 as a possible D gene (6 bases). Germline CDR1 is SGHTA and CDR2 is FQGNSA. The V gene lost 2 bases and the J gene lost 8 bases, with 15 bases spanning the gap. This CDR3 is 14 amino acids long. This CDR3 is CASSLFGGRDGYTF. The DNA of the CDR3 is TGTGCCAGCAGCTTATTCGGGGGGCGGGACGGCTACACCTTC. Full variable domain (outside the CDR3, taken from reference TRBV7-2 and TRBJ1-2): GAGVSQSPSNKVTEKGKDVELRCDPISGHTALYWYRQSLGQGLEFLIYFQGNSAPDKSGLPSDRFSAERTGGSVSTLTIQRTQQEDSAVYLCASSLFGGRDGYTFGSGTRLTVV.

The chain is built from TRBV27 and TRBJ1-2; a possible D gene is TRBD1 (5 bases). CDR1 and CDR2 from the germline V gene are MNHEY and SMNVEV (reference sequence). The CDR3 extends over 17 amino acids. Trimming took 2 bases from V and 4 from J, leaving 20 bases between them. CDR3: CASSLMGWGGTTYGYTF. The CDR3 nucleotides read TGTGCCAGCAGTTTAATGGGTTGGGGGGGAACCACCTATGGCTACACCTTC.

This clone appeared a single time. The V and J genes are TRBV9 and TRBJ2-1; 8 nucleotides line up with TRBD2. V lost 0 bases, J lost 3 bases, and 2 bases stayed unmatched. CDR3 size: 15 residues. Germline assignment: CDR1 SGDLS and CDR2 YYNGEE. DNA for the CDR3: TGTGCCAGCAGCGTAGAGGCGGGAGGCTACAATGAGCAGTTCTTC. Translated, it gives CASSVEAGGYNEQFF.

This rearrangement joins TRBV18 to TRBJ1-3; D call uncertain. CDR3 size: 13 residues. V lost 6 bases, J lost 8 bases, and 14 bases lay in between. Per the germline V gene, CDR1 is KGHSH and CDR2 is LQKENI. The CDR3 loop is CASSPSGGYTIYF. The CDR3 bases are TGTGCCAGCTCCCCCTCCGGCGGGTACACCATATATTTT.

J is TRBJ2-1 and V is TRBV7-3; possibly TRBD1 for D (6 bases). CDR3 length equals 15 residues. Germline values: CDR1 SGHTA, CDR2 FQGTGA. V lost 2 bases to trimming and J lost 2 bases, with 10 bases between them. This CDR3 is CASSLGTGPYNEQFF. The CDR3 nucleotides are TGTGCCAGCAGCTTAGGAACAGGGCCCTACAATGAGCAGTTCTTC.